This T cell receptor (beta chain) stems from a study of blood T cell repertoires in COVID-19. For the study at large: Donors in the United States, Italy and Spain gave samples during acute or convalescent COVID-19. The cDNA or gDNA used as material had been derived from T cells, B-cell-depleted T cells, or PBMCs.

This clone has only one observation. In the authors' methods: Amplification of reference gene primers was used by the study to estimate nucleated cell counts. Sequencing was performed with immunoSEQ multiplex PCR; in TCRdb, only in-frame clones are kept and a portion is missing. V and J calls and clone size are as listed in that table; D and trimming were resolved from the DNA. The sample shows tens of thousands of clones, roughly 90% of them seen only once. CDR1 LNHDA and CDR2 SQIVND come from the germline V gene (reference sequence). CDR3 length: 15 amino acids. Losses at the gene ends were 5 bases for V and 0 bases for J; bases not matched to a gene: 6.

The chain has TRBV19 and TRBJ1-1; TRBD1 agrees at 7 bases. This receptor was identified in a man older than 75 with acute or convalescent COVID-19. Material: peripheral blood. CDR3 in amino acids: CASSSRTGLNTEAFF. The CDR3 DNA reads as TGTGCCAGTAGTTCACGGACAGGATTGAACACTGAAGCTTTCTTT.